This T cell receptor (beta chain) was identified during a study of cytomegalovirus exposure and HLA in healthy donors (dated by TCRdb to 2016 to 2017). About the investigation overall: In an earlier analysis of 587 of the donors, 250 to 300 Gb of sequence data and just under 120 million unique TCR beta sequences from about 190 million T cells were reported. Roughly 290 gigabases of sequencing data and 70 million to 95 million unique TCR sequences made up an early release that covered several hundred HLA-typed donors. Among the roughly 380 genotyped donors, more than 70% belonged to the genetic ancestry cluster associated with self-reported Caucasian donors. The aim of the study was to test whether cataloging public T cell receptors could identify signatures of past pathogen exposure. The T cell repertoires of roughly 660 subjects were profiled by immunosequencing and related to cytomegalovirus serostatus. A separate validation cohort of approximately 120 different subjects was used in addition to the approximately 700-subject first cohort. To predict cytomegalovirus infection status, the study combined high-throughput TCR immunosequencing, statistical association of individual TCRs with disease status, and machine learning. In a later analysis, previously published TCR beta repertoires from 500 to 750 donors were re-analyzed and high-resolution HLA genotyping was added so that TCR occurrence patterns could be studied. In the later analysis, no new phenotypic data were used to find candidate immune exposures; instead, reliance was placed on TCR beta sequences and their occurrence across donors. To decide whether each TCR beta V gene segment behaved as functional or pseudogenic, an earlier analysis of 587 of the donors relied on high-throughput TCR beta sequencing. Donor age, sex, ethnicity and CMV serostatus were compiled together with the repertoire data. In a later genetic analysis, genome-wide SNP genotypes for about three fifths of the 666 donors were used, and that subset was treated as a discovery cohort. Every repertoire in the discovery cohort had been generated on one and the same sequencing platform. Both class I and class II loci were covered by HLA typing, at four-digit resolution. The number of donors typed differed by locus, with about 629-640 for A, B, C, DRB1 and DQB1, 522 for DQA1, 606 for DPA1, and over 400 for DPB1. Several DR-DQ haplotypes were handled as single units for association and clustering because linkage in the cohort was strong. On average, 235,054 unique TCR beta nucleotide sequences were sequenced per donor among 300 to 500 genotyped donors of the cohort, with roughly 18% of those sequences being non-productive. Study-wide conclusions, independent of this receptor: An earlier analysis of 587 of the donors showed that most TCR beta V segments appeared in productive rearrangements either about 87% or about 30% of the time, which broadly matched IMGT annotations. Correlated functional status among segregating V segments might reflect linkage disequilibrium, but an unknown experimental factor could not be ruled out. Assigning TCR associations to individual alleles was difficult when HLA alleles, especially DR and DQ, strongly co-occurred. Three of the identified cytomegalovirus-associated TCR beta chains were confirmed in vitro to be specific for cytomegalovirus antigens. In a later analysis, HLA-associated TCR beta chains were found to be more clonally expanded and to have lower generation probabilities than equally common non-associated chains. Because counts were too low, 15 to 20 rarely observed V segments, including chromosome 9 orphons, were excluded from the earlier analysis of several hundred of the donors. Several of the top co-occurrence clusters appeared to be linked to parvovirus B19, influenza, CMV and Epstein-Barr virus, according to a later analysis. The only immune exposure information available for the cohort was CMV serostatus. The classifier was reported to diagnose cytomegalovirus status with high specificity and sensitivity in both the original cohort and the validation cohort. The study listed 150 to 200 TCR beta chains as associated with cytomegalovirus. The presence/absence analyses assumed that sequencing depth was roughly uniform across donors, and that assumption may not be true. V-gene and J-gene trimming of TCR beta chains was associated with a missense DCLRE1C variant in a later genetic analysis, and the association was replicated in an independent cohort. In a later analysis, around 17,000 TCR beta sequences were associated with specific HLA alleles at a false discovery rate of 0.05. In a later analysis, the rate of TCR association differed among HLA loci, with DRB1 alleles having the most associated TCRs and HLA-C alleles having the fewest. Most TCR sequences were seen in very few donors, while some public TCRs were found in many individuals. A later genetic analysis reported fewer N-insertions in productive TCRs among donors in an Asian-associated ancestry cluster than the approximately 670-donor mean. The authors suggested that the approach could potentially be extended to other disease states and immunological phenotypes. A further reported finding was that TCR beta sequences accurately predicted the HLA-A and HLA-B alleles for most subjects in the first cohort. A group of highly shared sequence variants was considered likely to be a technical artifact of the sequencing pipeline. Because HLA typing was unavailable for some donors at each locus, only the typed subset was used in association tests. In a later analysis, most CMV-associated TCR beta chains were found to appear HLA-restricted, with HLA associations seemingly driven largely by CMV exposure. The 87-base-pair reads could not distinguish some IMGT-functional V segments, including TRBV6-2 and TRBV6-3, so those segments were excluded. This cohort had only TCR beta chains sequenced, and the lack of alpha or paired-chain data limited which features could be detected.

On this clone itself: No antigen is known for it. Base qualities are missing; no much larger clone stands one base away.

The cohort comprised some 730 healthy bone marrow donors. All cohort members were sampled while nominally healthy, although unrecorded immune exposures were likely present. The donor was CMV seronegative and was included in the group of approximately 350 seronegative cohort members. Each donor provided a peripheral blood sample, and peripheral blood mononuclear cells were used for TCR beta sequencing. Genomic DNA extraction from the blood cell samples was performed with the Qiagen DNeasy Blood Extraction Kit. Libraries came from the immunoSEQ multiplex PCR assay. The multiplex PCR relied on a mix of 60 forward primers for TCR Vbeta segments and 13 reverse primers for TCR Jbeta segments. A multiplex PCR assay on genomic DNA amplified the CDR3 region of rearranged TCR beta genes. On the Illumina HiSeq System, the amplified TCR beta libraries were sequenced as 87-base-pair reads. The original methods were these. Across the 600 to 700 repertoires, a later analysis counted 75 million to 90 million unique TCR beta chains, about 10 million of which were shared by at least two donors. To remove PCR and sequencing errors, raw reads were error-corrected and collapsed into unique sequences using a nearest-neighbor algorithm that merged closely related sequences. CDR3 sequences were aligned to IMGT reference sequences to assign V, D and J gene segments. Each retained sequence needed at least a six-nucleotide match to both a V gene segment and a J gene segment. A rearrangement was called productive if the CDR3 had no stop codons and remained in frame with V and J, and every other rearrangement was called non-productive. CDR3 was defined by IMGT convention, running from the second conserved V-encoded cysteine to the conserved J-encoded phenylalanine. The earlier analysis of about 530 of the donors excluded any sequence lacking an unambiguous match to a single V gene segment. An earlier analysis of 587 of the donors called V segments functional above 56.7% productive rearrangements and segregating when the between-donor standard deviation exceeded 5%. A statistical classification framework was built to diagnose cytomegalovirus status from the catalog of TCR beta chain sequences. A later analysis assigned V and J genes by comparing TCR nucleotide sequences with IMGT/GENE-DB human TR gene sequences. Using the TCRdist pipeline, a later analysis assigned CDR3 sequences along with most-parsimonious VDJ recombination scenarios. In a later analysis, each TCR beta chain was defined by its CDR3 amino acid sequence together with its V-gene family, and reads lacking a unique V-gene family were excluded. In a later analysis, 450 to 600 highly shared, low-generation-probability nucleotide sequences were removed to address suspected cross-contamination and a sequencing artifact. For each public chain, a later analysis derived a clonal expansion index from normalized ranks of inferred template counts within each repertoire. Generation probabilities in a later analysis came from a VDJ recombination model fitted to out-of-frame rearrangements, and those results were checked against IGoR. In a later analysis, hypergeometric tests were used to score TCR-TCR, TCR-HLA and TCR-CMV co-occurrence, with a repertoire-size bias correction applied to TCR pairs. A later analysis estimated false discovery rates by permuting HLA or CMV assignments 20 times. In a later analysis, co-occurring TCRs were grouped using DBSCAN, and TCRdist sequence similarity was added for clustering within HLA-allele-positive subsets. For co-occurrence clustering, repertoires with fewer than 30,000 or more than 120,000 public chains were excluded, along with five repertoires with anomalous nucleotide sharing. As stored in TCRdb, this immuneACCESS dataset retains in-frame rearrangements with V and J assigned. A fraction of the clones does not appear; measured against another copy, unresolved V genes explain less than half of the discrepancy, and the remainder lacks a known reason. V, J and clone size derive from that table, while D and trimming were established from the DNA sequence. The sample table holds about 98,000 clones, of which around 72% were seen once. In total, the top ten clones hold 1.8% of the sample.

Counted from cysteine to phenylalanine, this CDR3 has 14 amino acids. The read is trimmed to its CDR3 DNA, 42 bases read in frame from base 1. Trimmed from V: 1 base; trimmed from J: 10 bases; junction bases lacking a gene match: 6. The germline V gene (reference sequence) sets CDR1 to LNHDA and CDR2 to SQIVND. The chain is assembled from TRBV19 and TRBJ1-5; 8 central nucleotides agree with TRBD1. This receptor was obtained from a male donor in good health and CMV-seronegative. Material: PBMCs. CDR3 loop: CASSIGQGNGPQHF. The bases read TGTGCCAGTAGTATAGGACAGGGGAATGGCCCCCAGCATTTT.